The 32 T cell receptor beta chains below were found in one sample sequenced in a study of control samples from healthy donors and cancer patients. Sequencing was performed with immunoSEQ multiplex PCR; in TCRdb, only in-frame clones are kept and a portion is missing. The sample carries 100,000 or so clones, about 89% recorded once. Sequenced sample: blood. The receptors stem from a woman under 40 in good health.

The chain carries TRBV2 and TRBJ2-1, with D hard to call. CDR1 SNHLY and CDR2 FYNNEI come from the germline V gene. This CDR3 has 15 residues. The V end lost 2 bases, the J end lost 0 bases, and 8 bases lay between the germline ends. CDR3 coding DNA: TGTGCCAGCAGTGAACCCCAGAGCTCCTACAATGAGCAGTTCTTC. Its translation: CASSEPQSSYNEQFF.

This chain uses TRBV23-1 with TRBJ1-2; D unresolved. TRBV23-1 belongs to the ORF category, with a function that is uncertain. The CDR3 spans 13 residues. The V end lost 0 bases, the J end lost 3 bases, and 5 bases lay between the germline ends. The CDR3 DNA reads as TGCGCCAGCAGTCAATCAAGACACTATGGCTACACCTTC. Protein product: CASSQSRHYGYTF.

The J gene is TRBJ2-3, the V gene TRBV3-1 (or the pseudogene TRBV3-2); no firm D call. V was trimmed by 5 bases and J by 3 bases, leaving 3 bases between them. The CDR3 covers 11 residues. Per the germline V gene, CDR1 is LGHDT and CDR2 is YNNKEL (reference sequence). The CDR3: CASSYTDTQYF. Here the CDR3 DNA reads TGTGCCAGCAGCTATACAGATACGCAGTATTTT.

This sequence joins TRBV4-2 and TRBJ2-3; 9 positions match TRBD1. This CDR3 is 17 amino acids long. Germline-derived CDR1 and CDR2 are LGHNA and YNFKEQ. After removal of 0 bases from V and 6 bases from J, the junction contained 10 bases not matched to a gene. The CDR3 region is CASSQDPGQGQVDTQYF. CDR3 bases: TGTGCCAGCAGCCAAGATCCCGGACAGGGGCAAGTGGATACGCAGTATTTT.

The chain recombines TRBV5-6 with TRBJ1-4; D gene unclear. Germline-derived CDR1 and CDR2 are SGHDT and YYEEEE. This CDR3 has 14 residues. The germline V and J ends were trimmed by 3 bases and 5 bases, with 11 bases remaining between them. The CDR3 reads CASSWERRNEKLFF. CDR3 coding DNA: TGTGCCAGCAGCTGGGAGAGGAGGAATGAAAAACTGTTTTTT.

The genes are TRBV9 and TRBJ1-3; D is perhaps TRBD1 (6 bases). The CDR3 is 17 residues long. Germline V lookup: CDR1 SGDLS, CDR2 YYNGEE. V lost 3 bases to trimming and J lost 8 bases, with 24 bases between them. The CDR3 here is CASSGLRDTRIVDTIYF. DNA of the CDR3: TGTGCCAGCAGCGGACTTAGGGACACAAGGATCGTGGACACCATATATTTT.

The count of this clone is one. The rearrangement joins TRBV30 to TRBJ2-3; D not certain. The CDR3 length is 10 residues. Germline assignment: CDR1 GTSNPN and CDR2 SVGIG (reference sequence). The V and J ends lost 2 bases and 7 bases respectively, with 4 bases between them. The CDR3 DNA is TGTGCCTGGAGTACGTATACGCAGTATTTT. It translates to CAWSTYTQYF.

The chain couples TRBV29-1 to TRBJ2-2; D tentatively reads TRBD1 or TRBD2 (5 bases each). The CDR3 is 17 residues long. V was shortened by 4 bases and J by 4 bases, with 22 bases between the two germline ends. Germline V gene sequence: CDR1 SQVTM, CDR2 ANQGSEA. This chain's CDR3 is CSVGMMSGPDFTGELFF. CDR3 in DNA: TGCAGCGTTGGGATGATGTCGGGACCGGATTTCACCGGGGAGCTGTTTTTT.

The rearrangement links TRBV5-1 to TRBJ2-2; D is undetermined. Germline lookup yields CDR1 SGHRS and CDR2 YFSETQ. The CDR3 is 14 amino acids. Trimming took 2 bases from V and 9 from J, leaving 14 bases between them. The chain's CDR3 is CASSLGGGVRELFF. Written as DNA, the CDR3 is TGCGCCAGCAGCTTAGGTGGTGGGGTCCGGGAGCTGTTTTTT. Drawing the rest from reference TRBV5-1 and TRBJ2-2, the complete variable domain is KAGVTQTPRYLIKTRGQQVTLSCSPISGHRSVSWYQQTPGQGLQFLFEYFSETQRNKGNFPGRFSGRQFSNSRSEMNVSTLELGDSALYLCASSLGGGVRELFFGEGSRLTVL.

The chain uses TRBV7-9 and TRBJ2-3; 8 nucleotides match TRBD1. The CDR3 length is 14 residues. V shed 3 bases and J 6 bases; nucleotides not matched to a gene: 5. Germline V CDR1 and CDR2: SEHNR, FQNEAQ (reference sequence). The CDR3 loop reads CASSFRTGRDTQYF. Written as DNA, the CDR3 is TGTGCCAGCAGCTTTCGGACAGGGCGTGATACGCAGTATTTT.

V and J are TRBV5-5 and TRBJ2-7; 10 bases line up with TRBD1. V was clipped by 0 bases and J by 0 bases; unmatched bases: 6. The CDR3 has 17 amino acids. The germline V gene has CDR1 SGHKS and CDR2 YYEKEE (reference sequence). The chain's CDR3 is CASSLGYGTGDSYEQYF. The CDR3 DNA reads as TGTGCCAGCAGCTTGGGTTACGGGACAGGGGACTCCTACGAGCAGTACTTC.

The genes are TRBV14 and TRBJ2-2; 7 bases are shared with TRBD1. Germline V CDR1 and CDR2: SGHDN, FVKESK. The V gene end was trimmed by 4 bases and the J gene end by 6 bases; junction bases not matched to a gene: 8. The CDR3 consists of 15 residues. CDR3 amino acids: CASSLDRVPAGELFF. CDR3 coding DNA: TGTGCCAGCAGCCTCGACAGGGTTCCGGCCGGGGAGCTGTTTTTT.

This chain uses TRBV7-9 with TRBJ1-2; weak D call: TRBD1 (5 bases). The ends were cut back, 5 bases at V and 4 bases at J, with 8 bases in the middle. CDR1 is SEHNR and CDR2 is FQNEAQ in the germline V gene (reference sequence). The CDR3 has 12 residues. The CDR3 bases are TGTGCCAGCAGCCCAGACAGCTATGGCTACACCTTC. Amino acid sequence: CASSPDSYGYTF.

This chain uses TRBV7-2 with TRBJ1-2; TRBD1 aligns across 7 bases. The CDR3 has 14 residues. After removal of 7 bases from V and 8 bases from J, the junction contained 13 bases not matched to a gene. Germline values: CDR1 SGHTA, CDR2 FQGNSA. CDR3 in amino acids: CASTDQAGGGGYTF. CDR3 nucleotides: TGTGCCAGCACCGACCAGGCAGGGGGAGGGGGCTACACCTTC.

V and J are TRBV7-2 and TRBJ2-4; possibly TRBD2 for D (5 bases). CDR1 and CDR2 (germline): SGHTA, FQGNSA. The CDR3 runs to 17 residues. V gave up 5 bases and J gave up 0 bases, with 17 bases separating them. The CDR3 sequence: CASSPHGGAVAKNIQYF. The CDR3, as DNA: TGTGCCAGCAGCCCCCATGGAGGCGCGGTAGCCAAAAACATTCAGTACTTC.

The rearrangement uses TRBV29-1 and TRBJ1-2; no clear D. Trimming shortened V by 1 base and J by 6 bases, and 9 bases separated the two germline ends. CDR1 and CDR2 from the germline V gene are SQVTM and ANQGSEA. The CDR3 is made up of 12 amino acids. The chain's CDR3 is CSVEVGSHGYTF. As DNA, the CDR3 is TGCAGCGTTGAAGTCGGGAGCCATGGCTACACCTTC.

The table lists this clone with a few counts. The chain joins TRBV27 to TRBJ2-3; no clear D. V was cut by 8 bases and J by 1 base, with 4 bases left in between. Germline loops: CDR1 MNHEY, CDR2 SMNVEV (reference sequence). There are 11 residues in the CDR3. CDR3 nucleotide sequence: TGTGCCAGCCGCCGCACAGATACGCAGTATTTT. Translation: CASRRTDTQYF.

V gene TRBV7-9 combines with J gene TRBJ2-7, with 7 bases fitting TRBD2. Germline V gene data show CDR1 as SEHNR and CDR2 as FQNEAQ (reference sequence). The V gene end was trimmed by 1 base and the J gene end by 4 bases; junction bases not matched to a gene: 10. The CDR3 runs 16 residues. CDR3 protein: CASSLVTSGLLYEQYF. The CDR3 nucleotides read TGTGCCAGCAGCTTAGTGACTTCGGGACTACTGTACGAGCAGTACTTC.

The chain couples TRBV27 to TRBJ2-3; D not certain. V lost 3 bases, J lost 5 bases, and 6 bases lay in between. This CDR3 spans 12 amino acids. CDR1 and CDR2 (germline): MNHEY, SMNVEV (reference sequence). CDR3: CASSFSGDTQYF. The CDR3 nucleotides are TGTGCCAGCAGTTTTTCCGGAGATACGCAGTATTTT.

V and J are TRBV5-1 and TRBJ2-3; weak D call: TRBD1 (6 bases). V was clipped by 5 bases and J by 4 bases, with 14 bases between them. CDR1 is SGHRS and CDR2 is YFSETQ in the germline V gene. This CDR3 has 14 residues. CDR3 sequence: CASRTQGGPDTQYF. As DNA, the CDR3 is TGCGCCAGCAGGACACAGGGTGGCCCAGATACGCAGTATTTT.

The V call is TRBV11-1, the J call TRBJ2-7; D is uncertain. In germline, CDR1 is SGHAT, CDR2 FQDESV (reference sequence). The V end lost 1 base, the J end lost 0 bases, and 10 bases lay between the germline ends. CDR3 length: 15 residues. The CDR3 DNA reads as TGTGCCAGCAGCTTAGTTGGTCTGAGCTCCTACGAGCAGTACTTC. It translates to CASSLVGLSSYEQYF.

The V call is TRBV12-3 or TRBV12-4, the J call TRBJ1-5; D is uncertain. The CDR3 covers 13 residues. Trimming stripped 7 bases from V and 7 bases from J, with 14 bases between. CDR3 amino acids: CASNSGPRQPQHF. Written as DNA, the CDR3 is TGTGCCAGCAACTCCGGCCCACGGCAGCCCCAGCATTTT.

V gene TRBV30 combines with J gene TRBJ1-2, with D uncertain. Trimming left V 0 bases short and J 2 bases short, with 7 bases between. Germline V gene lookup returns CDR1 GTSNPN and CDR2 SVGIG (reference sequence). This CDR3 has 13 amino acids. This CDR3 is CAWSVPRNYGYTF. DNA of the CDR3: TGTGCCTGGAGTGTACCGAGAAACTATGGCTACACCTTC.

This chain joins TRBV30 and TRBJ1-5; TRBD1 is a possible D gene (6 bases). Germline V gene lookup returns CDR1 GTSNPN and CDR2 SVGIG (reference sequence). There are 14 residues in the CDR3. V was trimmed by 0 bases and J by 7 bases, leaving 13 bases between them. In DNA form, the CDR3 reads TGTGCCTGGAGTGTACTCGAGGGGGGACAGCCCCAGCATTTT. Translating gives CAWSVLEGGQPQHF.

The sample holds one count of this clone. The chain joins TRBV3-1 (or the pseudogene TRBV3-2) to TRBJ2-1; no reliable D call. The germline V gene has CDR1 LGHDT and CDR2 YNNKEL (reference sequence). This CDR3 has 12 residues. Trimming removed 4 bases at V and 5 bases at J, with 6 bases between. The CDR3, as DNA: TGTGCCAGCAGCCGTCGCGACAATGAGCAGTTCTTC. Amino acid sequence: CASSRRDNEQFF.

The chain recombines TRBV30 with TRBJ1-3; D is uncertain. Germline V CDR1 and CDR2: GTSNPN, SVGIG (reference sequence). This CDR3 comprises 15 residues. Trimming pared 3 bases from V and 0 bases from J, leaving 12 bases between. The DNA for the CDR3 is TGTGCCTGGAGCCCGGGCCTGAGCTCTGGAAACACCATATATTTT. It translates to CAWSPGLSSGNTIYF.

The CDR3 nucleotides are TGTGCCAGCAGTTTAGAGAGATCAGGGCCCCAGCATTTT. Translating gives CASSLERSGPQHF. V usage is TRBV27 and J usage is TRBJ1-5; D not certain. The V end lost 2 bases, the J end lost 9 bases, and 11 bases lay between the germline ends. This CDR3 contains 13 residues. The germline V gene encodes CDR1 MNHEY and CDR2 SMNVEV (reference sequence).

CDR3 DNA sequence: TGTGCCAGCAGTGATGGGTCCACCGGGGAGCTGTTTTTT. Translated: CASSDGSTGELFF. The chain links TRBV6-4 to TRBJ2-2, with D hard to call. Trimming removed 3 bases at V and 4 bases at J, with 6 bases between. The CDR3 has 13 residues. Germline V lookup: CDR1 MRHNA, CDR2 SNTAGT.

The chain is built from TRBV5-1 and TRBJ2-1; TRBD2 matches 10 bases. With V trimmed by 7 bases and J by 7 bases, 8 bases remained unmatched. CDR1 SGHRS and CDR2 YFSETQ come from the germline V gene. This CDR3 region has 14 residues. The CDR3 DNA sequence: TGCGCCAGCGGCAGGACTAGCGGAACTAATGAGCAGTTCTTC. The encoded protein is CASGRTSGTNEQFF.

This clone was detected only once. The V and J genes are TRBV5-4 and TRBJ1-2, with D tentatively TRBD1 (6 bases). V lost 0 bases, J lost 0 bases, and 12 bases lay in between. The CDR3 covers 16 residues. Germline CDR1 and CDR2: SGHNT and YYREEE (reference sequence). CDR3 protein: CASSLDGTPTNYGYTF. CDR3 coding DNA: TGTGCCAGCAGCTTGGATGGGACACCAACTAACTATGGCTACACCTTC.

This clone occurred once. The CDR3 DNA follows: TGCGCCAGCAGCTCCTTGGCAGGGGGCGCTGCTTTCTTT. The encoded protein is CASSSLAGGAAFF. The J gene is TRBJ1-1, the V gene TRBV5-1, with TRBD1 identical over 8 bases. Unmatched junction bases numbered 9, after V lost 3 bases and J lost 11 bases. The CDR3 has 13 residues. In germline, CDR1 is SGHRS, CDR2 YFSETQ.

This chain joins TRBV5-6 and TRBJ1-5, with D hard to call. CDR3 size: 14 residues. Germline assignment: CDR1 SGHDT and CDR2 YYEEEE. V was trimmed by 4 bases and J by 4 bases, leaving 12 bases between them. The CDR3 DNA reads TGTGCCAGCAGCCGAGGGCGGGCGAATCAGCCCCAGCATTTT. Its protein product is CASSRGRANQPQHF.